This T cell receptor (beta chain) stems from a study of Graves' ophthalmopathy and Graves' hyperthyroidism. Turning to the study itself: Before any treatment, peripheral blood was taken at the initial diagnosis. Study-wide results and caveats: Blood was where most expanded thyroid clonotypes above 0.001 frequency also turned up.

The V gene end was trimmed by 0 bases and the J gene end by 9 bases; junction bases not matched to a gene: 6. The germline V gene encodes CDR1 SGDLS and CDR2 YYNGEE. CDR3 length equals 14 residues. For this clonotype: Its antigen remains unknown.

Moderately to severely active ophthalmopathy under 3 months, CAS at least 3, NOSPECS at least 4. It was from 10 ml of fresh peripheral blood that the PBMCs came. RNA served as the template for amplifying TCR beta CDR3 regions. Investigators did first-round RT-PCR with HTBI primers, then second-round multiplex PCR. A single record per CDR3 protein comes from TCRdb applying MiXCR to the multiplex PCR reads. The repertoire includes 260,000 or so distinct CDR3 sequences, around 42% of them detected once, and less than 50% sits in the top ten. The genes are TRBV9 and TRBJ2-5; 9 bases are shared with TRBD2. This TCR was sampled from an adult man with Graves' ophthalmopathy. Sequencing was performed on peripheral blood. CDR3 coding DNA: TGTGCCAGCAGCGTAGGCGGGGGGGCCGTTGCCCAGTACTTC. This sequence encodes CASSVGGGAVAQYF.